This T cell receptor (beta chain) was identified in a study of identical twins. Trimming removed 5 bases from V and 5 bases from J; junction bases left unmatched: 7. Looked up from germline, CDR1 is MGHRA and CDR2 is YSYEKL. This CDR3 has 15 amino acids. This clonotype was observed a few times. From the 5' RACE reads, TCRdb called clonotypes with MiXCR, one entry per CDR3 protein. The table has a few hundred thousand distinct CDR3 sequences, over 8.5% seen once. The same sample was also used in a study of yellow fever vaccine responses in identical twins.

This receptor was identified in a woman aged 18 to 35 in good health. Sequencing was done on a sample of PBMCs. The chain recombines TRBV4-1 with TRBJ1-4, with TRBD1 matching over 8 bases. The CDR3 DNA is TGCGCCAGCAGCATAGGACAGGGTAGAAATGAAAAACTGTTTTTT. This sequence encodes CASSIGQGRNEKLFF.